This TCR beta chain was sequenced in a study of T cell repertoires in cytomegalovirus infection. At the level of the study: CMV infection together with matching HLA type was indicated by public TCR beta signatures. Findings and caveats of the study: There were HLA-C-restricted CMV-specific TCR beta clonotypes dominating the ex vivo response. Public TCR beta family frequency separated CMV-and-HLA carriers, including in an independent cohort.

Trimming stripped 5 bases from V and 2 bases from J, with 18 bases between. The CDR3 has 17 residues. The germline V gene encodes CDR1 KGHDR and CDR2 SFDVKD. One entry per CDR3 protein, called by TCRdb with MiXCR from the reads. This table holds 250,000 or so distinct CDR3 sequences, 15% to 20% found once. About this clonotype: The antigen is undetermined.

The clonotype was recovered from a human donor in good health (CMV status not recorded). Some clones in this sample may be carry-over from other donors' samples. The sequencing sample was made of CD8+ T cells from PBMCs. The J gene is TRBJ2-1, the V gene TRBV24-1, with TRBD1 as a possible D gene (6 bases). The CDR3 bases are TGTGCCACCAGTGCAACCTCAAGGGACAAGGCCTACAATGAGCAGTTCTTC. Amino acids: CATSATSRDKAYNEQFF.